These T cell receptor beta chains were read from a single sample in a study of monozygotic twins with inflammatory bowel disease. TCRdb re-called the 5' RACE reads, yielding one record per CDR3 amino acid sequence without DNA. Here the sample table reports 150,000 to 200,000 distinct CDR3 sequences. Sequencing was done on a sample of blood. The receptors come from a human donor with ulcerative colitis or Crohn's disease, or a healthy co-twin of an affected twin (not recorded which). Both conserved end residues are part of each CDR3.

V gene	J gene	CDR3 protein
TRBV5-5	TRBJ1-5	CASSGTGYQPQHF
TRBV29-1	TRBJ2-1	CSVGPGGAGEQFF
TRBV30	TRBJ1-5	CAWATDRHQPQHF
TRBV20-1	TRBJ2-4	CSAPGTGVKNIQYF
TRBV7-6	TRBJ2-5	CASSPPAVIQETQYF
TRBV20-1	TRBJ2-1	CSAGPGTGTYNEQFF
TRBV4-2	TRBJ2-5	CASSQDEEAGGGGETQYF
TRBV20-1	TRBJ1-4	CSASEVGQGKEKLFF
TRBV12-3/TRBV12-4	TRBJ2-7	CASSFRTSPLGEQYF
TRBV11-2	TRBJ1-5	CASSPSTTADGSNQPQHF
TRBV6-2/TRBV6-3	TRBJ1-1	CASFPGGEFYTEAFF
TRBV12-3/TRBV12-4	TRBJ2-3	CASSPPAPPAQYF
TRBV29-1	TRBJ2-2	CSVSEPGGGRELFF
TRBV3-1	TRBJ1-1	CASSQGQLNTEAFF
TRBV11-2	TRBJ2-5	CASSLGDSGRVALGTQYF
TRBV20-1	TRBJ2-1	CSARESGTSGGYEQFF
TRBV28	TRBJ1-5	CASSSPQGGNQPQHF
TRBV4-1	TRBJ2-7	CASSRGQIYEQYF
TRBV5-6	TRBJ2-7	CASSLSSHQGDEQYF
TRBV20-1	TRBJ1-2	CSASIRANYGYTF
TRBV20-1	TRBJ2-3	CSARDVGSQYTDTQYF
TRBV29-1	TRBJ2-5	CSVPAGGETQYF
TRBV19	TRBJ2-7	CASSRGGDYEQYF
TRBV28	TRBJ2-4	CASRTTGSAKNIQYF
TRBV29-1	TRBJ1-5	CSVGEDSWQPQHF
TRBV12-3/TRBV12-4	TRBJ1-1	CASSLRTGGLNTEAFF
TRBV11-2	TRBJ1-1	CASSLGRSKRNTEAFF
TRBV7-6	TRBJ2-1	CASSLLWDYNEQFF
TRBV5-1	TRBJ2-7	CANSLDTGAYEQYF
TRBV6-5	TRBJ2-7	CASGTLRGEQYF
TRBV11-3	TRBJ2-1	CASSLSQAESNEQFF
TRBV7-2	TRBJ2-3	CASSLAPGLAGSTDTQYF
TRBV29-1	TRBJ2-5	CSVGGRASGETQYF
TRBV20-1	TRBJ1-1	CSADGDRATEAFF
TRBV19	TRBJ2-1	CASSGLAGTYNEQFF
TRBV5-1	TRBJ2-5	CASRGQGETQYF
TRBV14	TRBJ2-7	CASSQPGSPYEQYF
TRBV21-1	TRBJ1-2	CASSNSPGRVGYGYTF
TRBV5-1	TRBJ2-1	CASKLAGPYNEQFF
TRBV10-2	TRBJ2-1	CASSESGEFGNEQFF
TRBV3-1	TRBJ1-1	CASSQEGRANTEAFF
TRBV29-1	TRBJ2-1	CSVEASGSGSFYNEQFF
TRBV18	TRBJ1-6	CASSPTTGGTSPLHF
TRBV7-9	TRBJ2-5	CASSSQGGQYF
TRBV15	TRBJ2-1	CATSNRDRANEQFF
TRBV20-1	TRBJ2-7	CSASMTSNPEQYF
TRBV6-1	TRBJ2-3	CASSERSTDTQYF
TRBV4-3	TRBJ1-4	CASSQAYNEKLFF
TRBV25-1	TRBJ2-1	CASSSRRRSYNEQFF